This T cell receptor beta chain was profiled in a study of cytomegalovirus exposure and HLA in healthy donors. For the study at large: From around 180 million T cells, an earlier analysis saw some 120 million unique TCR beta sequences.

Study results and caveats: Versus the roughly 700-donor mean, an Asian-associated ancestry cluster reportedly showed fewer N-insertions in a later analysis. Sequencing had likely introduced a cluster of highly shared sequence variants as an artifact. Earlier findings revealed that most TCR beta V segments proved productive either about 87% or about 30% of the time.

Trimming took 4 bases from V and 0 from J, leaving 16 bases between them. The CDR3 is 16 amino acids. Looked up from germline, CDR1 is SGHRS and CDR2 is YFSETQ. The PCR contained 60 Vbeta and 13 Jbeta primers. Generated by immunoSEQ multiplex PCR, the TCRdb table keeps only in-frame clones and is missing some. The data hold 140,000 to 150,000 clones, with around 78% observed a single time. In the case of this clone: As yet, its antigen is unknown.

The chain uses TRBV5-1 and TRBJ1-1; D may be TRBD1 (5 bases). The receptor was derived from a man in his forties in good health and CMV-seropositive. The sample consisted of PBMCs. CDR3 sequence (DNA): TGCGCCAGCAGCGCTCTCGGGGGGGTGATGAACACTGAAGCTTTCTTT. Amino acid sequence: CASSALGGVMNTEAFF.